What follows are 15 T cell receptor beta chains derived from one specimen sequenced in a study of T-cell memory formation after mild COVID-19. TCRdb re-called the 5' RACE reads with MiXCR, one entry per CDR3 protein. This table holds 450,000 to 650,000 distinct CDR3 sequences, about 20% found once. Sequencing input: PBMCs or a T cell subset sorted from them (not recorded which). The receptors come from an adult woman who had mild COVID-19 (a few samples of this study predate the infection). Cell type and time point are not known.

V gene TRBV9 combines with J gene TRBJ2-5; perhaps D is TRBD1 or TRBD2 (5 bases each). V was cut by 4 bases and J by 5 bases, with 18 bases left in between. Germline lookup yields CDR1 SGDLS and CDR2 YYNGEE. The CDR3 is 15 amino acids. The CDR3 protein is CASSPRGRDQETQYF. The CDR3, as DNA: TGTGCCAGCAGCCCCCGGGGCAGGGATCAGGAGACCCAGTACTTC.

This clonotype was picked up a small number of times. This chain uses TRBV10-3 with TRBJ2-2; weak D call: TRBD1 (8 bases). The CDR3 spans 17 residues. Germline loops: CDR1 ENHRY, CDR2 SYGVKD. V was shortened by 2 bases and J by 1 base, with 14 bases between the two germline ends. The CDR3 DNA sequence: TGTGCCATCAGTGAGGGGAGGGGACAGGAGAACACCGGGGAGCTGTTTTTT. It specifies CAISEGRGQENTGELFF.

This rearrangement joins TRBV9 to TRBJ2-1; 13 bases are shared with TRBD2. The CDR3 is made up of 22 amino acids. The V segment lost 3 bases and the J segment 7 bases; nucleotides outside the gene matches: 25. Per germline, CDR1 SGDLS and CDR2 YYNGEE. CDR3 bases: TGTGCCAGCAGCGCGAGACCCCCTAAACTAGCGGGGGGGCCTGCTTTGAAGAATGAGCAGTTCTTC. Its translation: CASSARPPKLAGGPALKNEQFF.

This clonotype was counted ten times or more. The chain combines TRBV18 with TRBJ1-5; D not resolved. Trimming left V 2 bases short and J 3 bases short, with 14 bases between. Looked up from germline, CDR1 is KGHSH and CDR2 is LQKENI. The CDR3 is 16 amino acids. The CDR3 spells CASSPAERIDNQPQHF. The CDR3 DNA reads as TGTGCCAGCTCACCAGCGGAGAGGATCGACAATCAGCCCCAGCATTTT.

This clonotype was counted a few times. This CDR3 is CSARDLARSFHEQFF. DNA for the CDR3: TGCAGTGCTAGAGATCTTGCTCGTTCTTTCCATGAGCAGTTCTTC. This chain links TRBV20-1 with TRBJ2-1, with unresolved D. The V end was cut by 0 bases, the J end by 8 bases, with 17 bases between. Germline CDR1 DFQATT, CDR2 SNEGSKA (reference sequence). The CDR3 has 15 amino acids.

This clonotype was counted a few times. CDR3 region: CASSFVITDTQYF. CDR3 DNA sequence: TGTGCCAGCAGTTTTGTAATCACAGATACGCAGTATTTT. V is TRBV28 and J is TRBJ2-3; D uncertain. This CDR3 comprises 13 residues. Trimming took 3 bases from V and 2 from J, leaving 6 bases between them. CDR1 is MDHEN, CDR2 SYDVKM, per germline.

This clonotype was detected only once. The CDR3 DNA reads as TGTGCCAGCAGCCCCGGAGGGGGCGGGGAAAAACTGTTTTTT. Translation: CASSPGGGGEKLFF. V and J are TRBV7-6 and TRBJ1-4; 7 positions match TRBD1. The CDR3 length is 14 residues. After removal of 5 bases from V and 8 bases from J, the junction contained 8 bases not matched to a gene. Germline lookup yields CDR1 SGHVS and CDR2 FNYEAQ. The full variable domain, completed using reference TRBV7-6 and TRBJ1-4, is GAGVSQSPRYKVTKRGQDVALRCDPISGHVSLYWYRQALGQGPEFLTYFNYEAQQDKSGLPNDRFSAERPEGSISTLTIQRTEQRDSAMYRCASSPGGGGEKLFFGSGTQLSVL.

This clonotype was counted between two and nine times. The chain has TRBV9 and TRBJ2-7; D may be TRBD1 (6 bases). This CDR3 is built from 13 residues. From germline, CDR1 is SGDLS and CDR2 YYNGEE. V lost 4 bases, J lost 2 bases, and 10 bases lay in between. CDR3 amino acids: CASSPDSAYEQYF. CDR3 sequence (DNA): TGTGCCAGCAGCCCGGACAGTGCCTACGAGCAGTACTTC.

The rearrangement links TRBV27 to TRBJ1-3; maybe TRBD1 (6 bases). Germline values: CDR1 MNHEY, CDR2 SMNVEV (reference sequence). The CDR3 has 18 residues. The ends were cut back, 2 bases at V and 2 bases at J, with 19 bases in the middle. The CDR3 DNA is TGTGCCAGCAGTTTACCCGGGGGTCAGGGGACCACTGGAAACACCATATATTTT. This gives the protein CASSLPGGQGTTGNTIYF.

The table lists this clonotype with many counts. V gene TRBV7-2 combines with J gene TRBJ2-7; D remains ambiguous. With 1 base removed from V and 3 bases from J, the gap between germline ends came to 10 bases. The CDR3 spans 14 residues. Germline V gives CDR1 SGHTA, CDR2 FQGNSA. The CDR3 coding sequence is TGTGCCAGCAGCTTAGGCTTCAGGAGCTACGAGCAGTACTTC. Encoded protein: CASSLGFRSYEQYF.

This CDR3 is CSVCQGLGCDQPQHF. In nucleotides, the CDR3 is TGCAGCGTTTGTCAGGGGTTAGGGTGTGATCAGCCCCAGCATTTT. The V call is TRBV29-1, the J call TRBJ1-5; D perhaps matches TRBD1 (6 bases). Germline assignment: CDR1 SQVTM and CDR2 ANQGSEA. The CDR3 loop spans 15 amino acids. The V and J ends lost 5 bases and 5 bases respectively, with 19 bases between them.

This chain links TRBV30 with TRBJ2-7; D not resolved. Per germline, CDR1 GTSNPN and CDR2 SVGIG (reference sequence). The CDR3 length is 16 residues. V gave up 6 bases and J gave up 0 bases, with 21 bases separating them. The DNA for the CDR3 is TGTGCCTGTGGGGATTTGGGCGGCACCTTCTCCTACGAGCAGTACTTC. Protein: CACGDLGGTFSYEQYF.

This clonotype was found once. The V gene is TRBV25-1, the J gene TRBJ1-1; maybe TRBD1 (5 bases). The CDR3 length is 14 residues. V gave up 3 bases and J gave up 3 bases, with 11 bases separating them. Germline CDR1 MGHDK, CDR2 SYGVNS. DNA of the CDR3: TGTGCCAGCAGTGATCCCAGGGCCGACACTGAAGCTTTCTTT. This encodes CASSDPRADTEAFF.

The chain combines TRBV20-1 with TRBJ1-6; weak D call: TRBD1 (6 bases). Germline values: CDR1 DFQATT, CDR2 SNEGSKA (reference sequence). The CDR3 loop spans 15 amino acids. Trimming pared 3 bases from V and 8 bases from J, leaving 17 bases between. CDR3 region: CSARLKGRGHSPLHF. As DNA, the CDR3 is TGCAGTGCTAGGCTAAAGGGCAGGGGACATTCACCCCTCCACTTT.

CDR3 sequence (DNA): TGTGCCACCAGTGCACAGGGCAACACTGAAGCTTTCTTT. Its protein product is CATSAQGNTEAFF. This chain links TRBV24-1 with TRBJ1-1; a possible D gene is TRBD1 (6 bases). This CDR3 has 13 residues. The V end was cut by 5 bases, the J end by 2 bases, with 8 bases between. CDR1 and CDR2 from the germline V gene are KGHDR and SFDVKD.